These 7 T cell receptor beta chains originate from one sample sequenced in a study of Tregs in tolerant kidney transplant recipients. Libraries were prepared by immunoSEQ multiplex PCR; TCRdb keeps only in-frame clonotypes and omits some of them. The data contain 90,000 to 130,000 clones, nearly 90% of them seen just once; the ten biggest clones take up 0.3% to 0.4%. This specimen was CD4+ T cells from blood, taken before the transplant. The receptor set was obtained from a human donor who received a combined kidney and bone marrow transplant.

The chain combines TRBV7-2 with TRBJ2-1; D is perhaps TRBD2 (5 bases). Between the trimmed V and J ends, which lost 4 bases and 6 bases, there was a span of 16 bases. CDR1 and CDR2 from the germline V gene are SGHTA and FQGNSA. The CDR3 consists of 15 residues. As DNA, the CDR3 is TGTGCCAGCAGCTCCTCCGCGGGCCTACTCAATGAGCAGTTCTTC. Translated, it gives CASSSSAGLLNEQFF.

The chain recombines TRBV15 with TRBJ2-7; D may be TRBD1 (5 bases). Looked up from germline, CDR1 is LNHNV and CDR2 is YYDKDF (reference sequence). This CDR3 has 14 amino acids. Deletions cut 3 bases from V and 1 base from J, with 10 bases between. The CDR3 is CATSSDRHSYEQYF. CDR3 DNA sequence: TGTGCCACCAGCAGCGACAGACATTCCTACGAGCAGTACTTC.

The rearrangement links TRBV21-1 to TRBJ1-1. TRBV21-1 is a recognized pseudogene. CDR3 length: 12 residues. The CDR3 sequence: CASSKVRSEAFF. CDR3 nucleotide sequence: TGTGCCAGCAGCAAAGTGCGGTCTGAAGCTTTCTTT.

The chain links TRBV4-1 to TRBJ1-3; no clear D. The germline V gene encodes CDR1 MGHRA and CDR2 YSYEKL. The CDR3 has 15 residues. Trimming removed 5 bases from V and 2 bases from J, with 13 bases in between. The CDR3 DNA follows: TGCGCCAGCAGCTCACAAAAACCAACTGGAAACACCATATATTTT. It specifies CASSSQKPTGNTIYF.

V and J are TRBV6-5 and TRBJ1-1, with D possibly being TRBD1 (5 bases). There are 11 residues in the CDR3. Germline V gene lookup returns CDR1 MNHEY and CDR2 SVGAGI. V was cut by 7 bases and J by 6 bases, with 9 bases left in between. The CDR3 DNA follows: TGTGCCAGCATGGAGGGGTCTGAAGCTTTCTTT. Translation gives CASMEGSEAFF.

V is TRBV27 and J is TRBJ2-5; D perhaps matches TRBD2 (5 bases). Germline CDR1 and CDR2: MNHEY and SMNVEV (reference sequence). V was pared by 8 bases and J by 1 base, with 20 bases between. The CDR3 contains 16 residues. The CDR3 region has the DNA TGTGCCAGCCCTTATGGCTGGTCGGACTTCCAAGAGACCCAGTACTTC. Residues: CASPYGWSDFQETQYF.

This chain links TRBV5-1 with TRBJ2-6, with TRBD1 matching 7 bases. V was clipped by 9 bases and J by 2 bases; unmatched bases: 5. Germline CDR1 SGHRS, CDR2 YFSETQ. The CDR3 contains 14 residues. The CDR3 bases are TGCGCCACCACAGACAGGGCTGGGGCCAACGTCCTGACTTTC. Protein product: CATTDRAGANVLTF.